The 23 T cell receptor beta chains below all came from one sample that was sequenced in a study of T cells after yellow fever vaccination. TCRdb independently ran MiXCR on the 5' RACE reads; one entry per CDR3 protein. This sample has approximately 90,000 distinct CDR3 sequences, with under 7% found just once. Source: CD8+ T cells sorted from PBMCs, taken 10 days after the yellow fever booster vaccination. These receptors all come from a man between 18 and 35 years old who received the YFV17D yellow fever vaccine.

The chain links TRBV6-5 to TRBJ2-4; no clear D gene. The germline V and J ends were trimmed by 4 bases and 0 bases, with 7 bases remaining between them. The CDR3 is made up of 14 amino acids. CDR1 is MNHEY, CDR2 SVGAGI, per germline. CDR3 region: CASSWSGAKNIQYF. The DNA for the CDR3 is TGTGCCAGCAGTTGGTCTGGAGCCAAAAACATTCAGTACTTC.

This chain joins TRBV7-3 and TRBJ2-1; D tentatively fits TRBD1 or TRBD2 (5 bases each). From germline, CDR1 is SGHTA and CDR2 FQGTGA. V was shortened by 8 bases and J by 0 bases, with 17 bases between the two germline ends. The CDR3 totals 16 residues. The CDR3 nucleotides read TGTGCCAGCTCGCCGGGACCCCAGAGCTCCTACAATGAGCAGTTCTTC. It is translated as CASSPGPQSSYNEQFF.

This clonotype was seen ten or more times. This chain connects TRBV7-3 to TRBJ2-3; 8 bases are a match to TRBD2. With 4 bases clipped from V and 3 bases from J, the junction kept 6 bases outside the gene matches. Looked up from germline, CDR1 is SGHTA and CDR2 is FQGTGA. This CDR3 comprises 15 residues. CDR3 bases: TGTGCCAGCAGCTCCCCCGGGGGGGTAACAGATACGCAGTATTTT. As protein: CASSSPGGVTDTQYF.

At least ten counts were recorded for this clonotype. The chain joins TRBV20-1 to TRBJ2-7; D possibly matches TRBD1 or TRBD2 (6 bases each). This CDR3 comprises 15 residues. With 6 bases removed from V and 5 bases from J, the gap between germline ends came to 23 bases. Looked up from germline, CDR1 is DFQATT and CDR2 is SNEGSKA (reference sequence). CDR3 in DNA: TGCAGTGCCGAGGGTGAGGACAGCCGGAGGGACGAGCAGTACTTC. Residues: CSAEGEDSRRDEQYF.

CDR3 loop: CASSARTGYEQYV. DNA of the CDR3: TGTGCCAGCAGCGCAAGGACAGGCTACGAGCAGTACGTC. This sequence joins TRBV7-8 and TRBJ2-7, with 7 nucleotides matching TRBD1. V lost 5 bases to trimming and J lost 3 bases; unmatched junction nucleotides: 4. This CDR3 is 13 amino acids long. Germline CDR1 is SGHVS and CDR2 is FQNEAQ.

This clonotype was seen only a few times. V and J are TRBV7-9 and TRBJ1-2; 10 bases are shared with TRBD1. CDR3 length: 16 residues. Per the germline V gene, CDR1 is SEHNR and CDR2 is FQNEAQ (reference sequence). The trim removed 7 bases at V and 1 base at J, leaving 9 bases unmatched. The CDR3 spells CASTISRDRGNYGYTF. The CDR3 DNA reads as TGTGCCAGCACCATTAGCCGGGACAGGGGTAACTATGGCTACACCTTC.

This clonotype was recorded many times. V usage is TRBV11-2 and J usage is TRBJ2-3; D is undetermined. V was clipped by 3 bases and J by 2 bases, with 3 bases between them. Per germline, CDR1 SGHAT and CDR2 FQNNGV. The CDR3 has 12 amino acids. The CDR3 loop is CASSFPTDTQYF. For the CDR3, the DNA is TGTGCCAGCAGCTTCCCCACAGATACGCAGTATTTT.

The rearrangement links TRBV6-5 to TRBJ2-3; D might be TRBD2 (7 bases). The V end was cut by 6 bases, the J end by 1 base, with 17 bases between. The V gene's germline CDR1 is MNHEY and CDR2 SVGAGI. The CDR3 length is 16 residues. This chain's CDR3 is CASSLSGGAGTDTQYF. The CDR3 DNA is TGTGCCAGCAGCCTAAGTGGGGGGGCTGGCACAGATACGCAGTATTTT.

This rearrangement joins TRBV12-3 or TRBV12-4 to TRBJ2-7; D is possibly TRBD1 (6 bases). The CDR3 loop spans 14 amino acids. The V end lost 4 bases, the J end lost 2 bases, and 12 bases lay between the germline ends. CDR3 coding DNA: TGTGCCAGCAGTTCCACAGGGCTACCCTACGAGCAGTACTTC. Residues: CASSSTGLPYEQYF.

This chain links TRBV7-8 with TRBJ2-3, with D unclear. The V and J ends lost 5 bases and 11 bases respectively, with 11 bases between them. The CDR3 is 11 amino acids. The V gene's germline CDR1 is SGHVS and CDR2 FQNEAQ. CDR3 coding DNA: TGTGCCAGCAGCACTAAATTAGTGCAGTATTTT. Protein sequence: CASSTKLVQYF.

This clonotype was found a few times. The chain employs TRBV4-1 and TRBJ1-2; D uncertain. V gave up 4 bases and J gave up 2 bases, with 11 bases separating them. CDR3 size: 14 residues. CDR1 and CDR2 (germline): MGHRA, YSYEKL. CDR3 nucleotide sequence: TGCGCCAGCAGCCCGCCAGCACCAAACTATGGCTACACCTTC. Protein sequence: CASSPPAPNYGYTF.

There are many counts of this clonotype. CDR3 in DNA: TGTGCCAGCAGCACGATCTTAGCGGGGGGGCCGGGGAATGAGCAGTTCTTC. It encodes CASSTILAGGPGNEQFF. This chain joins TRBV3-1 and TRBJ2-1, with 11 bases matching TRBD2. Per the germline V gene, CDR1 is LGHDT and CDR2 is YNNKEL (reference sequence). The CDR3 is 17 residues long. Trimming at V came to 5 bases and at J to 7 bases, leaving 13 bases not matched to a gene.

The chain recombines TRBV29-1 with TRBJ2-1; D gene unclear. V lost 8 bases, J lost 3 bases, and 8 bases lay in between. The length of the CDR3 is 11 residues. Looked up from germline, CDR1 is SQVTM and CDR2 is ANQGSEA. CDR3 sequence (DNA): TGCAGCCCGCGGCGCTACAATGAGCAGTTCTTC. Protein product: CSPRRYNEQFF.

This clonotype was seen ten or more times. This chain connects TRBV7-8 to TRBJ2-7; 11 bases map to TRBD1. Germline assignment: CDR1 SGHVS and CDR2 FQNEAQ. V shed 1 base and J 2 bases; nucleotides not matched to a gene: 1. The CDR3 runs 15 residues. The CDR3, as DNA: TGTGCCAGCAGCTTAGGGACAGGGGGCCCCTACGAGCAGTACTTC. The encoded protein is CASSLGTGGPYEQYF.

The V and J genes are TRBV7-2 and TRBJ1-1; D is possibly TRBD1 (6 bases). CDR1 is SGHTA and CDR2 is FQGNSA in the germline V gene. The CDR3 consists of 15 residues. Between the trimmed V and J ends, which lost 5 bases and 4 bases, there was a span of 17 bases. The CDR3 coding sequence is TGTGCCAGCAGCACCGTAGGGGGAGGATTCACTGAAGCTTTCTTT. Amino acid sequence: CASSTVGGGFTEAFF.

This clonotype was seen a handful of times. The chain combines TRBV28 with TRBJ2-5; the D gene is possibly TRBD1 (5 bases). This CDR3 contains 16 residues. CDR1 MDHEN and CDR2 SYDVKM come from the germline V gene. V shed 3 bases and J shed 5 bases, with 19 bases lying between them. CDR3 bases: TGTGCCAGCAGTTTCGCGCATGGGGCTGAGTGGGAGACCCAGTACTTC. Translating it yields CASSFAHGAEWETQYF.

The table lists this clonotype with many counts. CDR3: CASSLESASYEQYF. For the CDR3, the DNA is TGCGCCAGCAGCTTGGAGTCAGCCTCCTACGAGCAGTACTTC. The chain combines TRBV5-1 with TRBJ2-7; D gene uncertain. V lost 0 bases, J lost 0 bases, and 7 bases lay in between. The germline CDR1 and CDR2 sequences are SGHRS and YFSETQ. The CDR3 covers 14 residues.

This clonotype has a handful of counts. This chain connects TRBV29-1 to TRBJ2-1; 7 bases fit TRBD2. The CDR3 is 11 residues long. Germline-derived CDR1 and CDR2 are SQVTM and ANQGSEA. Unmatched junction bases numbered 5, after V lost 4 bases and J lost 11 bases. The CDR3 DNA sequence: TGCAGCGTTGGGGACTATCCTCAGCAGTTCTTC. Translating gives CSVGDYPQQFF.

In this sample, this clonotype turned up a few times. The chain combines TRBV11-2 with TRBJ2-3; 14 bases match TRBD2. The CDR3 is made up of 18 amino acids. With V trimmed by 4 bases and J by 0 bases, 6 bases remained unmatched. Germline CDR1 and CDR2: SGHAT and FQNNGV. The CDR3 reads CASSSRTSGGLSTDTQYF. The DNA for the CDR3 is TGTGCCAGCAGCTCCCGGACTAGCGGGGGGCTAAGCACAGATACGCAGTATTTT.

The chain links TRBV13 to TRBJ2-3, with D possibly matching TRBD1 (5 bases). V lost 5 bases, J lost 3 bases, and 21 bases lay in between. The germline V gene has CDR1 PRHDT and CDR2 FYEKMQ (reference sequence). The CDR3 extends over 17 amino acids. CDR3 amino acids: CASSPPLGRVRTDTQYF. The DNA for the CDR3 is TGTGCCAGCAGCCCCCCTTTGGGCAGGGTGCGGACAGATACGCAGTATTTT.

This clonotype was picked up a small number of times. The chain couples TRBV7-9 to TRBJ1-3, with a tentative D call TRBD1 (5 bases). The CDR3 loop spans 16 amino acids. Trimming took 5 bases from V and 10 from J, leaving 24 bases between them. The V gene's germline CDR1 is SEHNR and CDR2 FQNEAQ (reference sequence). CDR3 region: CASSPPSGAPGITIYF. In DNA, the CDR3 is TGTGCCAGCAGCCCCCCATCTGGGGCACCGGGGATAACCATATATTTT.

This clonotype occurred many times. V gene TRBV9 combines with J gene TRBJ2-7, with D possibly matching TRBD1 (6 bases). Germline CDR1 reads SGDLS; CDR2 reads YYNGEE. There are 15 residues in the CDR3. The ends were cut back, 0 bases at V and 4 bases at J, with 14 bases in the middle. The CDR3 DNA follows: TGTGCCAGCAGCGTAGGATCGCAGGGGTCGTACGAGCAGTACTTC. As protein: CASSVGSQGSYEQYF.

This clonotype occurred a few times. In nucleotides, the CDR3 is TGCGCCAGCAGCCCCGCCGGGACAGGCTACTACGAGCAGTACGTC. Its protein product is CASSPAGTGYYEQYV. The V call is TRBV5-1, the J call TRBJ2-7; TRBD1 aligns across 8 bases. This CDR3 spans 15 amino acids. V shed 4 bases, J shed 3 bases, and the junction held 9 bases outside the gene matches. Germline-derived CDR1 and CDR2 are SGHRS and YFSETQ.